This T cell receptor beta chain was sequenced in a study of cytomegalovirus exposure and HLA in healthy donors. Study observations and caveats: Most TCR sequences were seen very rarely across donors, but some public TCRs occurred in many. As a later analysis revealed, the rate of TCR association differed by HLA locus, with DRB1 most and HLA-C fewest. When analyzed later, a missense DCLRE1C variant was found to be linked to TCR beta V- and J-gene trimming.

Germline-derived CDR1 and CDR2 are KGHSH and LQKENI. Trimming cost V 2 bases and J 2 bases, with 9 bases left between them. The CDR3 extends over 15 amino acids. Notes on this clone: Its cognate antigen is unknown.

The PCR contained 60 Vbeta and 13 Jbeta primers. Repertoires were generated with immunoSEQ multiplex PCR, while TCRdb's copy carries only in-frame clones and drops some. The sample holds some 220,000 clones; 85% are singletons and the top ten take 0.24%. The sample taken for sequencing was PBMCs. The TCR sequence derives from a girl between 2 and 10 years old in good health and CMV-seronegative. The rearrangement joins TRBV18 to TRBJ2-2, with a weak D call TRBD2 (6 bases). The DNA for the CDR3 is TGTGCCAGCTCACCAGGGGACTTTAACACCGGGGAGCTGTTTTTT. Amino acids: CASSPGDFNTGELFF.